This T cell receptor (beta chain) was sequenced for a study of spatial heterogeneity in lung cancer. This CDR3 comprises 14 residues. CDR1 is SGHRS and CDR2 is YFSETQ in the germline V gene. V shed 6 bases and J shed 8 bases, with 17 bases lying between them. The time point here: blood at routine non-recurrence follow-up after resection. TCRdb ran MiXCR on the 5' RACE reads and lists one entry per CDR3 protein. The sample lists 110,000 or so distinct CDR3 sequences; roughly a tenth were seen once. This chain links TRBV5-1 with TRBJ1-4, with D maybe TRBD1 (5 bases). The clonotype comes from a female donor with early-stage non-small cell lung cancer. The input for sequencing was PBMCs, taken at follow-up. This CDR3 is CASTPRGVGEKLFF. DNA for the CDR3: TGCGCCAGCACCCCACGGGGGGTCGGGGAAAAACTGTTTTTT.